These 2 T cell receptor beta chains came from one sample sequenced in a study of T cell clonotyping in hematopoietic cell transplantation. Clones were sequenced by immunoSEQ multiplex PCR, and TCRdb holds only the in-frame ones, with some missing. The table records 15,000 to 20,000 clones, approximately 57% of them present only once. Sequences were derived from PBMCs, sampled 30 days after allogeneic stem cell transplant. Receptors originate from a male patient in his fifties who had an allogeneic stem cell transplant from an unrelated donor, so T cells may come from the graft donor. Some clones in this sample may be carry-over from other donors' samples.

The gene calls are TRBV30 and TRBJ1-1; D remains ambiguous. V was shortened by 5 bases and J by 3 bases, with 10 bases between the two germline ends. The CDR3 is made up of 12 amino acids. In germline, CDR1 is GTSNPN, CDR2 SVGIG (reference sequence). In DNA, the CDR3 is TGTGCCTGGGGACCGGGCTACACTGAAGCTTTCTTT. It codes for CAWGPGYTEAFF.

This clone has more than one count but fewer than ten. This rearrangement joins TRBV6-6 to TRBJ1-2, with 8 nucleotides matching TRBD1. J gave up 4 bases and V 5 bases, and 9 bases lay outside the gene matches. The V gene's germline CDR1 is MNHNY and CDR2 SVGAGI (reference sequence). The length of the CDR3 is 15 residues. CDR3 loop: CASSLSTGAPYGYTF. The CDR3 nucleotides are TGTGCCAGCAGTCTTTCGACAGGGGCTCCCTATGGCTACACCTTC.